This section outlines one T cell receptor (beta chain) sequence together with its context. This clone's antigen is unknown. Base-call qualities are not available, and no considerably larger clone is one nucleotide away. The instrument was an Illumina HiSeq 1500. The public sequencing data were trimmed at Q25 with fastp and processed into clonotypes with MiXCR by TCRdb, which kept only in-frame beta chains. Rows merge per CDR3 protein into single entries with the most common DNA and genes. Within this sample are hundreds of thousands of distinct CDR3 sequences, with roughly a sixth of them counted one time only. The ten largest clones take up about 12% of the sample. The data originate from a study of T cell repertoires in cytomegalovirus infection (dated by TCRdb to 2018 to 2020). With regard to the full study: Because public TCR beta signatures pointed to carriage of CMV infection together with the matching HLA type, the HLA type of each donor mattered for the analysis. The paper's findings and limits, for the study overall: The ex vivo response was dominated by HLA-C-restricted CMV-specific TCR beta clonotypes, which also provided the single most frequent clonotype in two of eight donors. Cumulative frequency of public TCR beta family members discriminated carriers of CMV infection plus the relevant HLA type in this cohort and an independent 352-donor cohort.

From the cysteine through the phenylalanine, the CDR3 covers 14 amino acids. CDR3 DNA is the only sequence kept; it has 42 bases, read in frame from the first base. From a lookup of the germline V gene, CDR1 and CDR2 are SGHTA and FQGNSA. From V the trimming removes 5 bases and from J it removes 2 bases, while the gene matches leave 6 bases of the junction unaccounted for. Material for sequencing was PBMCs. This TCR was recovered from a human donor in good health (CMV status not recorded). Some clones in this sample may be carry-over from other donors' samples. The rearrangement joined TRBV7-2 to TRBJ2-7; TRBD1 lines up with 7 middle nucleotides. The CDR3 corresponds to CASSRDRDAYEQYF. At the DNA level, the sequence is TGTGCCAGCAGCAGAGACAGGGACGCCTACGAGCAGTACTTC.